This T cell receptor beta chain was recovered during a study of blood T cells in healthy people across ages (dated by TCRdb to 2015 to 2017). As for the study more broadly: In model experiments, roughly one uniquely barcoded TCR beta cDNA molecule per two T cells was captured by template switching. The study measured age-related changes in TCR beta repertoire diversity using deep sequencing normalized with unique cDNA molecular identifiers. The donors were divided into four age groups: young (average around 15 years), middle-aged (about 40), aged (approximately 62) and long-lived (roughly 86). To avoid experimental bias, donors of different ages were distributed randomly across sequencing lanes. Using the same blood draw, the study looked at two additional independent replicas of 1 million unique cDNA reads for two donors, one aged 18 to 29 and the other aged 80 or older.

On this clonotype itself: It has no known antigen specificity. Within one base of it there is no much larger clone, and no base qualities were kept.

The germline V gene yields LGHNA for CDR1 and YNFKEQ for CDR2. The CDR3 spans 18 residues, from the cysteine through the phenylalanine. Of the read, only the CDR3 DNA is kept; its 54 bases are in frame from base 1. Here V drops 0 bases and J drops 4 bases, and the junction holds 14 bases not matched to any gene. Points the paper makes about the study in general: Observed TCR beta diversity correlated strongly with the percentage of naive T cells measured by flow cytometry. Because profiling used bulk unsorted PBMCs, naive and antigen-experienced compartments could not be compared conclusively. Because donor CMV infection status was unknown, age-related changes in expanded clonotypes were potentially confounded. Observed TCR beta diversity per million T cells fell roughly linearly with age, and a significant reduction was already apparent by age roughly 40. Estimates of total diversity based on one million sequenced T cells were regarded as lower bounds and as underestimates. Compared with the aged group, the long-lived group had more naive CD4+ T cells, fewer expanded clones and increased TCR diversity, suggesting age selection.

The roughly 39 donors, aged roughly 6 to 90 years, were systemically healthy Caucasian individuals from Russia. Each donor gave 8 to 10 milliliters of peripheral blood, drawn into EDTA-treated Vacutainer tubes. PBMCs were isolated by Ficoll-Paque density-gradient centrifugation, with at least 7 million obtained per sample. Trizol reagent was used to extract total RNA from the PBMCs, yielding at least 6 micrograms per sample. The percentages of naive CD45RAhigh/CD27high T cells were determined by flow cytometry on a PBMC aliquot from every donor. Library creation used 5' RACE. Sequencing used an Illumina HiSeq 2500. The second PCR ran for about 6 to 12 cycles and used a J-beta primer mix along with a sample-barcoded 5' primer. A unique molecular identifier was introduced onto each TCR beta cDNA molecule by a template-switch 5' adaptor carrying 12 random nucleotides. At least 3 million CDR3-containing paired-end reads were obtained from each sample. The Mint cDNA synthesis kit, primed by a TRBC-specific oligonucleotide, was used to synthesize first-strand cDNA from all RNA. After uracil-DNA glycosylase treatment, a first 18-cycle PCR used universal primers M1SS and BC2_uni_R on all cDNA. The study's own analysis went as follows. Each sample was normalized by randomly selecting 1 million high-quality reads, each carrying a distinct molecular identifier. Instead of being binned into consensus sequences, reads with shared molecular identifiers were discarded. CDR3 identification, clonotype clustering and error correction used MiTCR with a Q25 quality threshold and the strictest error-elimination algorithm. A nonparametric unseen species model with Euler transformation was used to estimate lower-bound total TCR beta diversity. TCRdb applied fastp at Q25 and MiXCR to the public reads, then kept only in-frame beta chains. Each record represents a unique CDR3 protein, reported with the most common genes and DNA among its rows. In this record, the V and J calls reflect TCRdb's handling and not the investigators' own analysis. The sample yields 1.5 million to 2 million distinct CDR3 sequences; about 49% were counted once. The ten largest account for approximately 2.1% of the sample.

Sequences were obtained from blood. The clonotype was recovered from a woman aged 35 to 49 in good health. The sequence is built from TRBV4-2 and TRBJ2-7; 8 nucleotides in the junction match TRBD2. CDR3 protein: CASSQDLAGGVVGYEQYF. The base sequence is TGTGCCAGCAGCCAAGACCTAGCGGGCGGGGTTGTAGGATACGAGCAGTACTTC.